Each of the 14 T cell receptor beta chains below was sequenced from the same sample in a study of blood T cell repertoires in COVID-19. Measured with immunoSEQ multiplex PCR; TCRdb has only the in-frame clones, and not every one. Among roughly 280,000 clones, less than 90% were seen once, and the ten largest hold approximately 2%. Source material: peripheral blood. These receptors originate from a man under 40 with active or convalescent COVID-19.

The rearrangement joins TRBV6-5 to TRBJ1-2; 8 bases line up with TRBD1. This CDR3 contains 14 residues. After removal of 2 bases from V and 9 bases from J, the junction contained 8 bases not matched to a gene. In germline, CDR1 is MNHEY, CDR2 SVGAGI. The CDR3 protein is CASSYLGTGDRYTF. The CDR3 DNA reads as TGTGCCAGCAGTTACCTCGGGACAGGTGATCGCTACACCTTC.

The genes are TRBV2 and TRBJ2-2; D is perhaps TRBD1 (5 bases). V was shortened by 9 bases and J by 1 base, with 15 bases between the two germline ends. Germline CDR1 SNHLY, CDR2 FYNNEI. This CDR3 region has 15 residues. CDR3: CARGHGQGNTGELFF. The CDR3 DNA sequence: TGTGCCAGGGGCCATGGGCAGGGGAACACCGGGGAGCTGTTTTTT.

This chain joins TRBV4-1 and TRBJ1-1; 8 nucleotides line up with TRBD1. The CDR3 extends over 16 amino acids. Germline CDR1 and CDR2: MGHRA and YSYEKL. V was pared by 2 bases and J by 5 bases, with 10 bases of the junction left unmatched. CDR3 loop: CASSQSIRGHVTEAFF. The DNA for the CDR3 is TGCGCCAGCAGCCAATCAATCAGGGGGCATGTAACTGAAGCTTTCTTT.

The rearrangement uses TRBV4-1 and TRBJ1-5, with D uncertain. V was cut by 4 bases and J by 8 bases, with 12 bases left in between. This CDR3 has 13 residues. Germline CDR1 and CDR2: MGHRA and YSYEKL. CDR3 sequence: CASSRGGLEPQHF. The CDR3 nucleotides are TGCGCCAGCAGCCGTGGAGGGCTGGAGCCCCAGCATTTT.

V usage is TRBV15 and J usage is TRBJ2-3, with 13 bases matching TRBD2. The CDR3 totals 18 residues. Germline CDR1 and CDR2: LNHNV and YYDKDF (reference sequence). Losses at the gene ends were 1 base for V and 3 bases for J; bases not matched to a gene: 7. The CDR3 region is CATSRGKGTSGETDTQYF. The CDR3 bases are TGTGCCACCAGCAGAGGGAAGGGGACTAGCGGGGAGACAGATACGCAGTATTTT.

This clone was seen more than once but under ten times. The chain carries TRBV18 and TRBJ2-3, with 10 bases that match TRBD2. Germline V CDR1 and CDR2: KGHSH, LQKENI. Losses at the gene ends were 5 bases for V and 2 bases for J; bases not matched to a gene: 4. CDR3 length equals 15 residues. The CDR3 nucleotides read TGTGCCAGCTCAGGGGGGACTAGCGACACAGATACGCAGTATTTT. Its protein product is CASSGGTSDTDTQYF. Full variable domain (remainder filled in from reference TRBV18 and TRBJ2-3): NAGVMQNPRHLVRRRGQEARLRCSPMKGHSHVYWYRQLPEEGLKFMVYLQKENIIDESGMPKERFSAEFPKEGPSILRIQQVVRGDSAAYFCASSGGTSDTDTQYFGPGTRLTVL.

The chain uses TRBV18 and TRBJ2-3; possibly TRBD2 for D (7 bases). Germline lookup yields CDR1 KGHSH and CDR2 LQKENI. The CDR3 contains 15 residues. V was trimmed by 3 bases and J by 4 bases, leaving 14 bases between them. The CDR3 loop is CASSPGGGPPDTQYF. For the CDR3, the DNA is TGTGCCAGCTCACCGGGCGGGGGCCCCCCAGATACGCAGTATTTT. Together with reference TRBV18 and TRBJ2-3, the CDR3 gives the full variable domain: NAGVMQNPRHLVRRRGQEARLRCSPMKGHSHVYWYRQLPEEGLKFMVYLQKENIIDESGMPKERFSAEFPKEGPSILRIQQVVRGDSAAYFCASSPGGGPPDTQYFGPGTRLTVL.

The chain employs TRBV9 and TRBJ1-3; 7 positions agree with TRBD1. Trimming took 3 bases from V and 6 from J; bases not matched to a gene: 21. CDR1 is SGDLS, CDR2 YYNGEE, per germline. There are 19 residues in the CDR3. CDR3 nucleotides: TGTGCCAGCAGCGACCCCCGGACAGGTGGATATTCGGTGGAAAACACCATATATTTT. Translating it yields CASSDPRTGGYSVENTIYF.

The CDR3 spells CASSYYRRDTEAFF. The CDR3 bases are TGTGCCAGCAGTTACTACAGACGCGACACTGAAGCTTTCTTT. The chain has TRBV6-5 and TRBJ1-1; D gene unclear. V lost 1 base to trimming and J lost 3 bases, with 9 bases between them. Germline CDR1 is MNHEY and CDR2 is SVGAGI. This CDR3 region has 14 residues.

This chain's CDR3 is CASSLGGGADQPQHF. The DNA for the CDR3 is TGTGCCAGCAGTTTGGGAGGGGGGGCGGATCAGCCCCAGCATTTT. The rearrangement uses TRBV6-2 or TRBV6-3 and TRBJ1-5; D might be TRBD1 (6 bases). This CDR3 has 15 residues. The V end lost 4 bases, the J end lost 5 bases, and 15 bases lay between the germline ends. Germline CDR1 MNHEY, CDR2 SVGEGT.

CDR3 nucleotide sequence: TGCGCCAGCAGCCAAGTTCCACCCGGGACAGCAAATGAAAAACTGTTTTTT. This encodes CASSQVPPGTANEKLFF. The V gene is TRBV4-1, the J gene TRBJ1-4, with 7 positions matching TRBD1. V shed 1 base and J 5 bases; nucleotides not matched to a gene: 10. Germline CDR1 is MGHRA and CDR2 is YSYEKL. The CDR3 is 17 residues long.

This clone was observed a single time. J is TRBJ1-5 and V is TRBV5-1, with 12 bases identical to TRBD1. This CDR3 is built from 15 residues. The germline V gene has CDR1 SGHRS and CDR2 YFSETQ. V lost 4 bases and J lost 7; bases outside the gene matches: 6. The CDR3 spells CASSQGTGGGQPQHF. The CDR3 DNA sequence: TGCGCCAGCAGCCAAGGGACAGGGGGCGGGCAGCCCCAGCATTTT.

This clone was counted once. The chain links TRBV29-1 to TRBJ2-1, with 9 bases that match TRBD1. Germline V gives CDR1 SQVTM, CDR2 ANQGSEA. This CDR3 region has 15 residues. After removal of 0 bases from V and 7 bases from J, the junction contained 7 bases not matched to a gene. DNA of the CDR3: TGCAGCGTTGAAGAAGGGGGACAGGGTAGGAATGAGCAGTTCTTC. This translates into CSVEEGGQGRNEQFF.

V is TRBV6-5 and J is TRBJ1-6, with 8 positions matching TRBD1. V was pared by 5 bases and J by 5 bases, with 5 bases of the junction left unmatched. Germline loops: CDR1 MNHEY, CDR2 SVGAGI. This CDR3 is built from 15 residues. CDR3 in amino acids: CASSRTGRDNSPLHF. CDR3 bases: TGTGCCAGCAGTAGGACAGGGCGGGATAATTCACCCCTCCACTTT.